The TCR beta chain under discussion was sequenced for a study of blood T cell repertoires in COVID-19. Overall study: Sample material is recorded as cDNA or gDNA derived from T cells, B-cell-depleted T cells, or PBMCs.

Trimming shortened V by 5 bases and J by 7 bases, and 7 bases separated the two germline ends. CDR1 and CDR2 from the germline V gene are MNHEY and SVGAGI. The CDR3 runs 11 residues. Enrollment of patients from Seattle took place during active infection, with longitudinal follow-up. In the original processing: Nucleated cell counts were estimated from reference gene primer amplification. Sequencing used immunoSEQ multiplex PCR; TCRdb keeps in-frame clones, though not all of them. Clone size and the V and J calls come from that table; the DNA yielded D and trimming. The repertoire holds approximately 500,000 clones, with roughly 89% as singletons.

Sequencing was done on a sample of peripheral blood. The rearrangement links TRBV6-5 to TRBJ2-3; D is perhaps TRBD2 (5 bases). The clonotype originates from a woman aged 50 to 65 with COVID-19, enrolled during active disease. DNA for the CDR3: TGTGCCAGCAGTAGCGGAAATACGCAGTATTTT. Translating gives CASSSGNTQYF.